This paragraph reports one T cell receptor beta chain. Its antigen is still unknown. J was trimmed by 0 bases and V by 3 bases; bases with no gene match: 9. Germline CDR1 and CDR2: LNHNV and YYDKDF (reference sequence). The CDR3 has 17 amino acids. Primers for the PCR totalled 60 Vbeta and 13 Jbeta. Sequenced by immunoSEQ multiplex PCR; TCRdb stores in-frame clones only, minus some. The data hold 100,000 to 130,000 clones, with 73% observed a single time. These data come from a study of cytomegalovirus exposure and HLA in healthy donors. Whole-study context: As an earlier analysis found, 150 million to 200 million T cells yielded around 110 million unique TCR beta sequences.

Overall study findings and caveats: TCR beta sequences numbering fewer than 20,000 were associated with HLA alleles at 0.05 false discovery rate in a later analysis. A few CMV-associated chains proved CMV antigen-specific in vitro. The study put under 200 TCR beta chains on its list as cytomegalovirus-associated.

The source material was PBMCs. This clonotype was obtained from a man aged 30-40 years in good health and CMV-seronegative. The J gene is TRBJ2-3, the V gene TRBV15, with TRBD2 identical over 7 bases. CDR3 in amino acids: CATSRGDLSGSTDTQYF. DNA of the CDR3: TGTGCCACCAGCAGGGGGGATCTTAGCGGGAGCACAGATACGCAGTATTTT.